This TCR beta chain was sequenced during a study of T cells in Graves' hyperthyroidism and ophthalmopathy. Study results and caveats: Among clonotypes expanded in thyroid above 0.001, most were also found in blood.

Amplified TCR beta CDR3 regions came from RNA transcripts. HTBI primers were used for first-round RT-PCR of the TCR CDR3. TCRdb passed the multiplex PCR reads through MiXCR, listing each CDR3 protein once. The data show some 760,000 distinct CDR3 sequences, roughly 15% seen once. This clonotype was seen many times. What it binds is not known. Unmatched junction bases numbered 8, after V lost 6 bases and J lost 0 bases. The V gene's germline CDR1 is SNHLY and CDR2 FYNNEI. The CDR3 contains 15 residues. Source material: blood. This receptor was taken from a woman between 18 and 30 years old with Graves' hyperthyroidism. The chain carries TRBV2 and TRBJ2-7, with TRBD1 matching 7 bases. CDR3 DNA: TGTGCCAGCAGCGGACAGGCCCTGATCTCCTACGAGCAGTACTTC. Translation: CASSGQALISYEQYF. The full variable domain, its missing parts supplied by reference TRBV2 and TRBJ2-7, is EPEVTQTPSHQVTQMGQEVILRCVPISNHLYFYWYRQILGQKVEFLVSFYNNEISEKSEIFDDQFSVERPDGSNFTLKIRSTKLEDSAMYFCASSGQALISYEQYFGPGTRLTVT.